Each of the 7 T cell receptor beta chains below was sequenced from the same sample in a study of control samples from healthy donors and cancer patients (dated by TCRdb to the early 2020s). Libraries came from the immunoSEQ multiplex PCR assay. Entries here come from immuneACCESS through TCRdb and include only in-frame sequences with V and J called. Some clones fail to appear in such tables; in the studies checked, an unresolved V gene covers under half of the shortfall, and the cause of the remainder is unknown. The sample table contains about 160,000 clones; only one count was recorded for just over 95% of them. The top ten clonotypes cover just over 1% of the sample. Sequencing was done on a sample of blood. The receptors derive from a woman aged 25-40 years in good health.

The chain has TRBV7-2 and TRBJ2-1; D might be TRBD2 (7 bases). Per germline, CDR1 SGHTA and CDR2 FQGNSA. CDR3 length: 18 residues. The V gene lost 3 bases and the J gene lost 1 base, with 19 bases spanning the gap. The CDR3, as DNA: TGTGCCAGCAGCTTCCCTCGGGGAGGGGGGAAATCCTACAATGAGCAGTTCTTC. Protein: CASSFPRGGGKSYNEQFF.

The chain links TRBV23-1 to TRBJ2-7; 10 bases match TRBD1. TRBV23-1 qualifies as an ORF whose function is uncertain. The CDR3 runs 18 residues. V gave up 4 bases and J gave up 0 bases; unmatched junction bases: 12. CDR3 protein: CASSPTGGGMASSYEQYF. Here the CDR3 DNA reads TGCGCCAGCAGTCCGACAGGGGGCGGGATGGCGAGCTCCTACGAGCAGTACTTC.

The chain recombines TRBV7-8 with TRBJ2-2; D is possibly TRBD2 (5 bases). The V end was cut by 5 bases, the J end by 1 base, with 14 bases between. Germline CDR1 SGHVS, CDR2 FQNEAQ. The CDR3 totals 16 residues. The CDR3 DNA follows: TGTGCCAGCAGCCGAGATGGACTGGTGAACACCGGGGAGCTGTTTTTT. This gives the protein CASSRDGLVNTGELFF.

This clone was seen once. The chain is built from TRBV2 and TRBJ2-2; 9 nucleotides agree with TRBD2. After removal of 7 bases from V and 2 bases from J, the junction contained 5 bases not matched to a gene. Germline-derived CDR1 and CDR2 are SNHLY and FYNNEI. The CDR3 is 15 residues long. This CDR3 reads CASKRRGGNTGELFF. DNA for the CDR3: TGTGCCAGCAAAAGGCGGGGGGGTAACACCGGGGAGCTGTTTTTT.

The CDR3 region has the DNA TGTGCCAGCAAGGGCGATCGGAGCTCCTACGAGCAGTACTTC. Its protein is CASKGDRSSYEQYF. This sequence joins TRBV2 and TRBJ2-7, with D unclear. The germline V and J ends were trimmed by 7 bases and 0 bases, with 13 bases remaining between them. This CDR3 contains 14 residues. In germline, CDR1 is SNHLY, CDR2 FYNNEI.

The chain joins TRBV5-5 to TRBJ2-1; TRBD2 agrees at 7 bases. The CDR3 contains 15 residues. V shed 1 base, J shed 0 bases, and the junction held 1 base outside the gene matches. Germline V gives CDR1 SGHKS, CDR2 YYEKEE (reference sequence). The CDR3 DNA reads as TGTGCCAGCAGCTTGCCTAGCGGCTCCTACAATGAGCAGTTCTTC. Translated, it gives CASSLPSGSYNEQFF.

The CDR3 sequence is CASSFGGGGDTQYF. The CDR3, as DNA: TGCGCCAGCAGCTTTGGAGGGGGCGGGGATACGCAGTATTTT. V is TRBV5-1 and J is TRBJ2-3, with D perhaps matching TRBD1 (7 bases). CDR1 and CDR2 from the germline V gene are SGHRS and YFSETQ. The CDR3 spans 14 residues. Trimming shortened V by 2 bases and J by 6 bases, and 13 bases separated the two germline ends.